Listed below are T cell receptor beta chains from one sample, sequenced in a study of T cells after yellow fever vaccination. MiXCR, applied by TCRdb to the 5' RACE reads, yields one record per CDR3 protein. The sample lists hundreds of thousands of distinct CDR3 sequences, 21% seen once, with less than 20% in the top ten. Sequenced here: PBMCs, sampled roughly 20 days after the first yellow fever vaccination. All receptors come from a man younger than 35 who received the YFV17D yellow fever vaccine. Both conserved end residues are trimmed from each CDR3. The order of the fields is V gene, CDR3 protein.

V: TRBV12-3/TRBV12-4
CDR3: ASSLGGGPYYGYT

V: TRBV18
CDR3: ASSPPAQYNEQF

V: TRBV6-2/TRBV6-3
CDR3: ASSYGKGNEQF

V: TRBV9
CDR3: ASSLSGEIPDTQY

V: TRBV10-3
CDR3: AISEETGTNGDTQY

V: TRBV7-9
CDR3: ASSLVAANEQF

V: TRBV6-1
CDR3: ASALYRGSMDEQF

V: TRBV5-1
CDR3: ASSPRGPTSTDTQY

V: TRBV11-1
CDR3: ASSSGYGNQPQH

V: TRBV15
CDR3: ATSRSGTGLETQY

V: TRBV4-2
CDR3: ASSQLARALGAEAF

V: TRBV12-3/TRBV12-4
CDR3: ASSPQGWAEAF

V: TRBV5-1
CDR3: ASSSQVGPGAYEQY

V: TRBV5-1
CDR3: ATSPSGQRNTEAF

V: TRBV5-1
CDR3: ASKVEGSSPLH

V: TRBV24-1
CDR3: ATSDSRGPGETQY

V: TRBV27
CDR3: ASSLRHEQY

V: TRBV5-4
CDR3: ASSFGGAAQY

V: TRBV5-1
CDR3: ASSLSASSISYEQY

V: TRBV25-1
CDR3: ASSDLIQGADQEKLF

V: TRBV7-8
CDR3: ASSLVWGGTDTQY

V: TRBV6-5
CDR3: ASSYGIGVKQY

V: TRBV4-3
CDR3: ASSQWSSGGSDTQY

V: TRBV6-5
CDR3: ASSYSNRAGSGNTIY

V: TRBV11-2
CDR3: ASSGGRGLFYEQY

V: TRBV7-2
CDR3: ASSQGMRSNEKLF

V: TRBV7-6
CDR3: ASSPTLAGGPYGDEQF

V: TRBV5-1
CDR3: ASSLEPSGGPVSTDTQY

V: TRBV7-3
CDR3: ASSPQQPPGELF

V: TRBV24-1
CDR3: ATSDPATSGVY

V: TRBV4-3
CDR3: ASSPSGTGSYEQY

V: TRBV5-4
CDR3: ASSLGTSKNIQY

V: TRBV6-1
CDR3: ASIAGSTDTQY

V: TRBV29-1
CDR3: SVHTGGPQQF

V: TRBV3-1
CDR3: ASSHKAVTGELF

V: TRBV20-1
CDR3: SARDTRGGPGELF

V: TRBV6-4
CDR3: ASSETVDYNEQF

V: TRBV7-2
CDR3: ASSLDLLGGGEQY

V: TRBV7-2
CDR3: ASSPPWGGHGNEQF

V: TRBV4-3
CDR3: ASSQEGTGGYEQY

V: TRBV20-1
CDR3: SAESRTSGNTDTQY

V: TRBV28
CDR3: ASSPSAGAVNTGELF

V: TRBV7-2
CDR3: ASSFSPRETQY

V: TRBV5-6
CDR3: ASSFGDGETQY

V: TRBV3-1
CDR3: ACSRQTPRDRARSEQY

V: TRBV6-2/TRBV6-3
CDR3: ASSGRGAGRGFGELF

V: TRBV11-2
CDR3: ASSLGGLAGDPPSTDTQY

V: TRBV16
CDR3: ASSQSGGSKNIQY

V: TRBV7-2
CDR3: ASSLRGRAYEQY

V: TRBV20-1
CDR3: SAVQGAGANVLT

V: TRBV20-1
CDR3: SARDLGQPNTGELF

V: TRBV27
CDR3: ASSLGARASAYGYT

V: TRBV7-2
CDR3: ASSLFQGAMETQY

V: TRBV5-4
CDR3: ASSRPADASDEQF

V: TRBV6-5
CDR3: ASSYANRGGYT

V: TRBV18
CDR3: ASSPTGTAYGYT